This entry features one T cell receptor beta chain sequence. Its antigen remains unknown. The sample comes from a study of cytomegalovirus exposure and HLA in healthy donors. Points from the study as a whole: Later analysis associated a missense DCLRE1C variant with TCR beta V- and J-gene trimming. The study labeled 164 TCR beta chains cytomegalovirus-associated. A prior analysis recorded that most TCR beta V segments were productive about 90% or about 30% of the time.

Primers for the PCR totalled 60 Vbeta and 13 Jbeta. Some clones are missing from TCRdb's copy, which holds only in-frame ones; the method was immunoSEQ multiplex PCR. This table holds approximately 100,000 clones, over 75% found once. CDR1 SEHNR and CDR2 FQNEAQ come from the germline V gene (reference sequence). This CDR3 is 17 amino acids long. V shed 2 bases and J 0 bases; nucleotides not matched to a gene: 4. The sequenced sample consisted of PBMCs. The genes are TRBV7-9 and TRBJ1-3, with 10 bases lining up with TRBD1. The sequence came from a man aged 40-49 years in good health and CMV-seropositive. CDR3 loop: CASSLRQGASSGNTIYF. The CDR3 DNA reads as TGTGCCAGCAGCTTAAGACAGGGGGCAAGCTCTGGAAACACCATATATTTT.